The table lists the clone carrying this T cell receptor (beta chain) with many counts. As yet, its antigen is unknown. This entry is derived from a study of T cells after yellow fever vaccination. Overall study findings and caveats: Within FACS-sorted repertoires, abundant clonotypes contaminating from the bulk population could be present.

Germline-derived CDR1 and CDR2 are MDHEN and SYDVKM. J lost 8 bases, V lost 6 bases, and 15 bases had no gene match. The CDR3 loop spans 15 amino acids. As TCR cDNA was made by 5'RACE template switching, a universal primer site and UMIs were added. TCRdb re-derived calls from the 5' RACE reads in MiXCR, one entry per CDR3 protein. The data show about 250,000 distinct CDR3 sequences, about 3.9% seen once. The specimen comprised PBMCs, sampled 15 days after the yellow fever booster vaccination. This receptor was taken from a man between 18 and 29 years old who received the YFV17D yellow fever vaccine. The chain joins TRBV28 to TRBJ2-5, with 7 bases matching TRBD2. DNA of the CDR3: TGTGCCAGCAGGGGAGGGACCGGGACTTCCTTCACCCAGTACTTC. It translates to CASRGGTGTSFTQYF.